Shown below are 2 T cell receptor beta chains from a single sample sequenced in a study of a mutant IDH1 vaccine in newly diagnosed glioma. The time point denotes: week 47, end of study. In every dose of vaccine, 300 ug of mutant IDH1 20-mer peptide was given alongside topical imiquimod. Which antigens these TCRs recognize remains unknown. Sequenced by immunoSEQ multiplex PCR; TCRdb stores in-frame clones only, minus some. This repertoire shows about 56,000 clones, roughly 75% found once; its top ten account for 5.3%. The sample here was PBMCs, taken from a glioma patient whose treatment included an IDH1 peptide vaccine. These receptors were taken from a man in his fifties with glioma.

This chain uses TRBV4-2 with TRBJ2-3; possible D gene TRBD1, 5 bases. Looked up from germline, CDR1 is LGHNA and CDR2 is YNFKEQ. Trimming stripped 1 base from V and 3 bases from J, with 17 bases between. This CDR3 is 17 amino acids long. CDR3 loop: CASSQGVGREETDTQYF. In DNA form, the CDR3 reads TGTGCCAGCAGCCAAGGGGTCGGCAGGGAAGAAACAGATACGCAGTATTTT.

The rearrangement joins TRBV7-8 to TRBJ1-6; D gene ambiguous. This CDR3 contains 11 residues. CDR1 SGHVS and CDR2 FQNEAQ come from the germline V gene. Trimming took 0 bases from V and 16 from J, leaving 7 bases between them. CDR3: CASSLAEVLHF. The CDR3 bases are TGTGCCAGCAGCTTAGCGGAGGTTCTCCACTTT.